The rows below give T cell receptor beta chains drawn from one sample of a study of shared clonotypes between healthy human individuals. Here immunoSEQ multiplex PCR was the method, and the copy in TCRdb shows in-frame clones only, minus some. Of a few million clones listed, roughly 95% were seen once; the top ten hold about 1.6%. The source material was naive CD8+ T cells from PBMCs. The receptors stem from a man between 18 and 35 years old in good health. Some clones in this sample may be carry-over from other donors' samples. Both conserved end residues are part of each CDR3. D genes are given only for firm matches. Size tells how often a clone was seen (once, few, many) or the class of an expanded clone, and some rows leave it out.

v_gene	d_gene	j_gene	abundance	CDR3nt	CDR3aa
TRBV29-1	TRBD1	TRBJ2-1	-	TGCAGCGCACAGGGGGCATCCTACAATGAGCAGTTCTTC	CSAQGASYNEQFF
TRBV9	-	TRBJ1-2	-	TGTGCCAGCAACCCCCCGGAGGGAAATGGCTACACCTTC	CASNPPEGNGYTF
TRBV29-1	-	TRBJ1-1	few	TGCAGCGTTGAGGGGCAAAGACCTGAAGCTTTCTTT	CSVEGQRPEAFF
TRBV29-1	-	TRBJ1-2	-	TGCAGCGTGGGAGGAGGTTTCGGCTATGGCTACACCTTC	CSVGGGFGYGYTF
TRBV13	TRBD2	TRBJ2-7	-	TGTGCCAGCAGCCAGAGGACTAGCAGGTACGAGCAGTACTTC	CASSQRTSRYEQYF
TRBV19	TRBD1	TRBJ1-1	-	TGTGCCAGTAGTACGGACAGGGCGGGTTTGAACACTGAAGCTTTCTTT	CASSTDRAGLNTEAFF
TRBV9	TRBD2	TRBJ2-7	-	TGTGCCAGCAGCGTAGGCGCGGGAGTGTCCTACGAGCAGTACTTC	CASSVGAGVSYEQYF
TRBV18	TRBD1	TRBJ2-3	-	TGTGCCAGCTCACCGGGACAGGGATCCCTCGGGGATACGCAGTATTTT	CASSPGQGSLGDTQYF
TRBV7-8	TRBD2	TRBJ2-1	-	TGTGCCAGCAGCTTACGTCTAGCGGGAGAGTGGAATGAGCAGTTCTTC	CASSLRLAGEWNEQFF
TRBV7-9	TRBD1	TRBJ1-4	-	TGTGCCAGCAGCTCTACAGGGGAACTGTTTTTT	CASSSTGELFF
TRBV7-9	-	TRBJ1-4	-	TGTGCCAGCAGCTTATGGGGGGCCCGGGACGGTCCTGAAAAACTGTTTTTT	CASSLWGARDGPEKLFF
TRBV5-5	-	TRBJ2-7	once	TGTGCCAGCAGCTTCACCTTGGGCGAGCAGTACTTC	CASSFTLGEQYF
TRBV13	-	TRBJ2-3	-	TGTGCCAGCAGCACGAGAGGGATTAGCACAGATACGCAGTATTTT	CASSTRGISTDTQYF
TRBV28	-	TRBJ1-5	-	TGTGCCAGCAGTTTTCATGGGGGCGCGGAGCCCCAGCATTTT	CASSFHGGAEPQHF
TRBV7-3	-	TRBJ2-7	-	TGTGCCAGCAGCTTAGGTAGCGGCGAGCAGTACTTC	CASSLGSGEQYF
TRBV11-2	-	TRBJ2-7	-	TGTGCCAGCAGCTTAGGGGACACAAGTTTCCCCTACGAGCAGTACTTC	CASSLGDTSFPYEQYF
TRBV10-2	-	TRBJ2-7	-	TGCGCCAGCAGTGGTTATGTGGCCCGAAGGGCCTTGGGAGGCTCCTACGAGCAGTACTTC	CASSGYVARRALGGSYEQYF
TRBV7-3	-	TRBJ2-2	-	TGTGCCAGCAGGGTCCGGAACACCGGGGAGCTGTTTTTT	CASRVRNTGELFF
TRBV9	TRBD2	TRBJ2-7	-	TGTGCCAGCAGCGTATGGGCTAGCGGGATTTACGAGCAGTACTTC	CASSVWASGIYEQYF
TRBV19	-	TRBJ2-6	once	TGTGCCAGTAGTATAGTGTGGGGCTCTGGGGCCAACGTCCTGACTTTC	CASSIVWGSGANVLTF
TRBV7-8	TRBD1	TRBJ1-4	-	TGTGCCAGCAGCCAAAACAGGGGAAGGGGTGAAAAACTGTTTTTT	CASSQNRGRGEKLFF
TRBV6-1	-	TRBJ1-1	-	TGTGCCAGCAGCGGGAGGTACGGTAACACTGAAGCTTTCTTT	CASSGRYGNTEAFF
TRBV9	-	TRBJ1-1	few	TGTGCCAGCAGCGTGACTAGTTACCACACTGAAGCTTTCTTT	CASSVTSYHTEAFF
TRBV6-1	TRBD2	TRBJ2-1	-	TGTGCCACCATACTAGCGGGACTCTACAATGAGCAGTTCTTC	CATILAGLYNEQFF
TRBV5-1	TRBD1	TRBJ2-7	-	TGCGCCAGCAGCTGGGGGACAGGGAGCTACGAGCAGTACTTC	CASSWGTGSYEQYF
TRBV19	-	TRBJ1-5	-	TGTGCCAGTAGTCACGGGGACAGCAATCAGCCCCAGCATTTT	CASSHGDSNQPQHF
TRBV6-5	-	TRBJ2-6	-	TGTGCCAGCAATCCCGAACGCTCTGGGGCCAACGTCCTGACTTTC	CASNPERSGANVLTF
TRBV28	TRBD2	TRBJ2-2	-	TGTGCCAGCAGCTTCCTCGGGGGGACGGATAACACCGGGGAGCTGTTTTTT	CASSFLGGTDNTGELFF
TRBV7-9	-	TRBJ2-5	-	TGTGCCAGCAGCTCGCTAGGGGACCAAGAGACCCAGTACTTC	CASSSLGDQETQYF
TRBV16	-	TRBJ1-5	-	TGTGCCAGCAGCCAATCGATAAGGGGCGATCAGCCCCAGCATTTT	CASSQSIRGDQPQHF
TRBV27	-	TRBJ2-3	-	TGTGCCAGCAGTTTATGGGCTAGCACAGATACGCAGTATTTT	CASSLWASTDTQYF
TRBV7-8	-	TRBJ2-7	-	TGTGCCAGCAGCCGCGGCCCCGCTGACTACGAGCAGTACTTC	CASSRGPADYEQYF
TRBV7-9	TRBD1	TRBJ2-4	-	TGTGCCAGCAGCTCCGAGGGACAGGTGGCCTTC	CASSSEGQVAF
TRBV14	-	TRBJ1-2	-	TGTGCCAGCAGCCAAGACTGGGGCACGAGCTATGGCTACACCTTC	CASSQDWGTSYGYTF
TRBV27	-	TRBJ2-3	few	TGTGCCAGCAGTTTACAGATCACAGATACGCAGTATTTT	CASSLQITDTQYF
TRBV4-2	TRBD2	TRBJ2-7	-	TGTGCCAGCAGCCAAGATAGTTCGGGACTAGTAGGTTACGAGCAGTACTTC	CASSQDSSGLVGYEQYF
TRBV2	-	TRBJ1-2	-	TGTGCCAGCAGTGCCTGGCCCCGGGATGGCTACACCTTC	CASSAWPRDGYTF
TRBV11-2	-	TRBJ2-7	-	TGTGCCAGCAGCTTTAGTGGCCGCACAGGGATCGAGCAGTACTTC	CASSFSGRTGIEQYF
TRBV2	TRBD2	TRBJ2-5	-	TGTGCCACGGGACTAGCGGAGCAAGAGACCCAGTACTTC	CATGLAEQETQYF
TRBV6-6	-	TRBJ1-1	-	TGTGCCAGCAGTTTCCCTGGGACGCTCTACACTGAAGCTTTCTTT	CASSFPGTLYTEAFF
TRBV5-1	TRBD2	TRBJ2-3	-	TGCGCCAGCAGCTCGGGACTAGCGGGCACAGATACGCAGTATTTT	CASSSGLAGTDTQYF
TRBV6-5	TRBD2	TRBJ2-7	-	TGTGCCAGCAGTTACGCGGGAGGCCCCTACGAGCAGTACTTC	CASSYAGGPYEQYF
TRBV27	-	TRBJ2-2	once	TGTGCCAGCAGTTTCGGGGGGCCGGCCGGGGAGCTGTTTTTT	CASSFGGPAGELFF
TRBV27	TRBD2	TRBJ2-7	-	TGTGCCAGCAGCTCCCCTGGGCTAGCGGCCTACGAGCAGTACTTC	CASSSPGLAAYEQYF
TRBV7-8	-	TRBJ1-2	-	TGTGCCAGCAGCGATCAGGCAGGGCCTATCAGTTATGGCTACACCTTC	CASSDQAGPISYGYTF
TRBV27	-	TRBJ2-7	-	TGTGCCAGCAGTTATGTAGGATCCTCCTACGAGCAGTACTTC	CASSYVGSSYEQYF
TRBV5-3	-	TRBJ2-7	-	TGTGCCAGAAGCTTGGGGGCGATAAGGGACAACTCCTACGAGCAGTACTTC	CARSLGAIRDNSYEQYF
TRBV7-6	-	TRBJ2-7	-	TGTGCCAGCAGCTCAGGGTCGGATCGGACCTACGAGCAGTACTTC	CASSSGSDRTYEQYF
TRBV10-3	-	TRBJ2-7	-	TGTGCCATCAGTGACAGTTCGGGGGAGCAGTACTTC	CAISDSSGEQYF
TRBV5-4	-	TRBJ2-7	-	TGTGCCAGCAGCCCTGACAGTTCCTACGAGCAGTACTTC	CASSPDSSYEQYF
TRBV29-1	-	TRBJ2-7	-	TGCAGCATACGACAGGCCTACGAGCAGTACTTC	CSIRQAYEQYF
TRBV19	TRBD1	TRBJ1-5	-	TGTGCCAGTAGTATTGGGGACAGGGTAAGCAATCAGCCCCAGCATTTT	CASSIGDRVSNQPQHF
TRBV6-5	-	TRBJ1-2	-	TGTGCCAGCAGTTACGGCTTCCGGGGCGGCTACACCTTC	CASSYGFRGGYTF